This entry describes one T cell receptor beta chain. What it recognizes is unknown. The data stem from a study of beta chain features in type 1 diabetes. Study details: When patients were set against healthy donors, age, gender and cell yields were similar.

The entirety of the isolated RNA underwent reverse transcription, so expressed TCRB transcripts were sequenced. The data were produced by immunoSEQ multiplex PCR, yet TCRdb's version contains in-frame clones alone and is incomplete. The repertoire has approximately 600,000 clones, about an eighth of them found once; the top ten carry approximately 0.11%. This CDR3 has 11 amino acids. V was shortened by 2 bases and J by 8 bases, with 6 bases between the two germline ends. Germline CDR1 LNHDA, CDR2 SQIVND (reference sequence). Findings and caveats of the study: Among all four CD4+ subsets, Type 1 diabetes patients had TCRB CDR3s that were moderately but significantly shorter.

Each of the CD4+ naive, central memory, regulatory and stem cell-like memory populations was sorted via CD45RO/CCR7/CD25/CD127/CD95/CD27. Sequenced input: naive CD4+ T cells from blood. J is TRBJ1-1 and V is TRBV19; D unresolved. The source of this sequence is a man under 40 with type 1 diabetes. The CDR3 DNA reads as TGTGCCAGTAGTATAACGGCCGAAGCTTTCTTT. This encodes CASSITAEAFF.